The rows below give T cell receptor beta chains drawn from one sample of a study of blood T cell repertoires in COVID-19. Some clones are missing from TCRdb's copy, which holds only in-frame ones; the method was immunoSEQ multiplex PCR. This sample has about 250,000 clones, with approximately 90% found just once. The sequenced sample consisted of peripheral blood. Receptors originate from a middle-aged woman who had recovered from COVID-19. Both conserved end residues are part of each CDR3. A D gene is named only where the DNA matches it firmly. Only some rows state a clone size, as once, few, many or a class for expanded clones.

clone_size d_call j_call v_call cdr3_aa cdr3_nt
once TRBD2 TRBJ2-1 TRBV6-2/TRBV6-3 CASSFAGVAYNEQFF TGTGCCAGCAGTTTCGCGGGAGTTGCCTACAATGAGCAGTTCTTC
- - TRBJ2-3 TRBV7-2 CASTLTRSTDTQYF TGTGCCAGCACCTTAACTAGGAGTACAGATACGCAGTATTTT
- TRBD2 TRBJ2-5 TRBV11-3 CASSLSGMETQYF TGTGCCAGCAGCCTTAGCGGGATGGAGACCCAGTACTTC
- TRBD1 TRBJ2-3 TRBV24-1 CATSDHPGQGRLAPGTQYF TGTGCCACCAGTGACCACCCAGGACAGGGGAGACTAGCCCCGGGTACGCAGTATTTT
- - TRBJ2-5 TRBV7-3 CASSPGFQETQYF TGTGCCAGCAGCCCAGGGTTCCAAGAGACCCAGTACTTC
- TRBD1 TRBJ1-2 TRBV14 CASSQEVNDRDPEGYTF TGTGCCAGCAGCCAAGAGGTAAATGACAGGGATCCGGAGGGCTACACCTTC
- TRBD2 TRBJ2-2 TRBV24-1 CATSDPAGDTGELFF TGTGCCACCAGTGATCCGGCGGGAGACACCGGGGAGCTGTTTTTT
- - TRBJ1-1 TRBV4-3 CASSPGGTMNTEAFF TGCGCCAGCAGCCCTGGGGGCACCATGAACACTGAAGCTTTCTTT
once TRBD1 TRBJ2-7 TRBV24-1 CATSDSGTVQYEQYF TGTGCCACCAGTGATAGTGGGACAGTGCAATACGAGCAGTACTTC
- TRBD2 TRBJ2-1 TRBV28 CASSPSGSGNEQFF TGTGCCAGCAGCCCAAGCGGGAGCGGTAATGAGCAGTTCTTC
- - TRBJ2-4 TRBV7-2 CASSLVGASAHIQYF TGTGCCAGCAGCTTAGTGGGAGCCAGCGCCCACATTCAGTACTTC
- - TRBJ1-2 TRBV9 CASSNPGGNYGYTF TGTGCCAGCAGCAACCCGGGGGGCAACTATGGCTACACCTTC
- - TRBJ2-6 TRBV7-3 CASSGGTSGANVLTF TGTGCCAGCAGTGGGGGGACCTCTGGGGCCAACGTCCTGACTTTC
- TRBD1 TRBJ1-4 TRBV27 CASSTPDRLSLGKLFF TGTGCCAGCAGTACTCCGGACAGGTTGTCGCTCGGAAAACTGTTTTTT
- - TRBJ2-2 TRBV27 CASSPQRAQFTGELFF TGTGCCAGCAGCCCCCAGCGGGCACAATTCACCGGGGAGCTGTTTTTT
- TRBD2 TRBJ2-1 TRBV7-6 CASSGGGNEQFF TGTGCCAGCAGCGGGGGGGGAAATGAGCAGTTCTTC
- - TRBJ1-6 TRBV14 CASSQWAPNSPLHF TGTGCCAGCAGCCAATGGGCCCCCAATTCACCCCTCCACTTT
- TRBD1 TRBJ1-2 TRBV7-2 CASSLDQGGAGSRGYTF TGTGCCAGCAGCTTAGATCAGGGGGGCGCTGGGAGTCGCGGCTACACCTTC
- - TRBJ2-3 TRBV5-8 CATLLVLPGTDTQYF TGTGCCACCCTCCTTGTGCTCCCGGGCACAGATACGCAGTATTTT
- TRBD2 TRBJ2-7 TRBV3-1/TRBV3-2 CASSRGLAGGTPLEQYF TGTGCCAGCAGCCGAGGACTAGCGGGAGGAACCCCCCTCGAGCAGTACTTC
- - TRBJ1-6 TRBV9 CASSVSAGAYNSPLHF TGTGCCAGCAGCGTTTCGGCAGGGGCCTATAATTCACCCCTCCACTTT
- - TRBJ1-1 TRBV28 CASSLGQGGTEAFF TGTGCCAGCAGTTTAGGGCAGGGCGGCACTGAAGCTTTCTTT
- TRBD1 TRBJ2-1 TRBV4-3 CASSQDAVGDREFF TGCGCCAGCAGCCAAGATGCGGTGGGAGACAGGGAGTTCTTC
- - TRBJ1-3 TRBV3-1/TRBV3-2 CASSPTGGGGNTIYF TGTGCCAGCAGCCCCACGGGGGGGGGTGGAAACACCATATATTTT
- - TRBJ1-1 TRBV9 CASSVEEGTEAFF TGTGCCAGCAGCGTTGAGGAGGGCACTGAAGCTTTCTTT
- - TRBJ1-2 TRBV30 CAWSVQRPGGYGYTF TGTGCCTGGAGTGTACAACGCCCCGGAGGCTATGGCTACACCTTC
- - TRBJ2-3 TRBV23-1 CASPPPVRCTDTQYF TGCGCCAGCCCGCCACCGGTTCGCTGCACAGATACGCAGTATTTT
- TRBD1 TRBJ1-4 TRBV11-2 CASSPTGVDEKLFF TGTGCCAGCAGCCCAACAGGGGTGGATGAAAAACTGTTTTTT
- TRBD1 TRBJ1-5 TRBV2 CASSRQGGLGQPQHF TGTGCCAGCAGCCGACAGGGAGGATTGGGTCAGCCCCAGCATTTT
- - TRBJ2-7 TRBV24-1 CATSGGSSYEQYF TGTGCCACCAGTGGTGGCTCCTCCTACGAGCAGTACTTC
- TRBD1 TRBJ1-6 TRBV29-1 CSARQGTGNSPLHF TGCAGCGCCAGACAGGGGACTGGGAATTCACCCCTCCACTTT
- - TRBJ1-1 TRBV27 CASRTWRDTEAFF TGTGCCAGCAGGACCTGGCGGGACACTGAAGCTTTCTTT
once - TRBJ1-1 TRBV7-9 CASSQLGPPGEAEAFF TGTGCCAGCAGCCAATTAGGGCCCCCGGGGGAGGCGGAAGCTTTCTTT
once - TRBJ2-7 TRBV6-2/TRBV6-3 CASSPGGYPGAYEQYF TGTGCCAGCAGTCCAGGGGGGTACCCGGGGGCCTACGAGCAGTACTTC
- - TRBJ1-2 TRBV27 CASSGPLMRYTF TGTGCCAGCAGTGGCCCTCTCATGCGCTACACCTTC
- TRBD1 TRBJ1-4 TRBV2 CASSPTGATNEKLFF TGTGCCAGCAGCCCTACAGGGGCAACTAATGAAAAACTGTTTTTT
- - TRBJ1-2 TRBV30 CAWSGDTRKDGYTF TGTGCCTGGAGCGGGGACACCAGGAAGGATGGCTACACCTTC
- TRBD1 TRBJ1-2 TRBV3-1/TRBV3-2 CASSPPTGGYGYTF TGTGCCAGCAGCCCGCCGACAGGGGGCTATGGCTACACCTTC
- TRBD2 TRBJ2-1 TRBV30 CAWSVLGSGRADNEQFF TGTGCCTGGAGTGTACTTGGTAGCGGGAGGGCCGACAATGAGCAGTTCTTC
- TRBD2 TRBJ2-1 TRBV28 CASTIRLAANNEQFF TGTGCCAGCACCATAAGACTAGCGGCTAACAATGAGCAGTTCTTC
- TRBD2 TRBJ2-1 TRBV19 CASSKGREGLGNEQFF TGTGCCAGTAGTAAGGGGCGGGAGGGCCTCGGAAATGAGCAGTTCTTC